Described below is a single T cell receptor beta chain sequence and its context. V lost 2 bases and J lost 1, with 13 bases in between. From germline, CDR1 is LGHNT and CDR2 FRNRAP. The CDR3 extends over 16 amino acids. These data are taken from a study of blood T cell repertoires in COVID-19. Seattle patients were enrolled during active infection and followed longitudinally. Only in-frame clones appear in the TCRdb table, and some are missing; sequencing was by immunoSEQ multiplex PCR. The table shows roughly 190,000 clones, with 94% occurring only once. Material for sequencing was peripheral blood. The TCR sequence derives from a man younger than 45 with COVID-19, enrolled during active disease. The chain employs TRBV12-5 and TRBJ2-3; D uncertain. The chain's CDR3 is CASGLPPITGTDTQYF. The CDR3 coding sequence is TGTGCTAGTGGTTTGCCACCGATAACAGGCACAGATACGCAGTATTTT. The complete variable domain, with remaining parts taken from reference TRBV12-5 and TRBJ2-3, reads DARVTQTPRHKVTEMGQEVTMRCQPILGHNTVFWYRQTMMQGLELLAYFRNRAPLDDSGMPKDRFSAEMPDATLATLKIQPSEPRDSAVYFCASGLPPITGTDTQYFGPGTRLTVL.